The entry below describes one T cell receptor beta chain. Antigen: not known. The entry originates in a study of early T cells in non-severe SARS-CoV-2 infection. As for the study in general: The study sequenced bulk RNA from unsorted whole blood, with chains unpaired.

Losses at the gene ends were 10 bases for V and 0 bases for J; bases not matched to a gene: 9. Germline values: CDR1 ENHRY, CDR2 SYGVKD. The CDR3 consists of 15 residues. Researchers tagged individual cDNA molecules with unique molecular identifiers. TCRdb reprocessed the 5' RACE reads via MiXCR and lists one record per CDR3 protein. The table shows tens of thousands of distinct CDR3 sequences, with approximately 5.2% occurring only once. Study-wide findings and caveats: There was a bias toward anti-spike CD8 responses in VDJdb matching, which missed private and CD4 specificities.

Sequencing was performed on whole blood. The rearrangement joins TRBV10-3 to TRBJ1-3; 7 bases are shared with TRBD1. The sequence came from an adult who was a healthcare worker with PCR-confirmed SARS-CoV-2 infection or an uninfected control (not recorded which). DNA of the CDR3: TGTGCCACTGCCGACAGGGAAACCTCTGGAAACACCATATATTTT. Encoded protein: CATADRETSGNTIYF.